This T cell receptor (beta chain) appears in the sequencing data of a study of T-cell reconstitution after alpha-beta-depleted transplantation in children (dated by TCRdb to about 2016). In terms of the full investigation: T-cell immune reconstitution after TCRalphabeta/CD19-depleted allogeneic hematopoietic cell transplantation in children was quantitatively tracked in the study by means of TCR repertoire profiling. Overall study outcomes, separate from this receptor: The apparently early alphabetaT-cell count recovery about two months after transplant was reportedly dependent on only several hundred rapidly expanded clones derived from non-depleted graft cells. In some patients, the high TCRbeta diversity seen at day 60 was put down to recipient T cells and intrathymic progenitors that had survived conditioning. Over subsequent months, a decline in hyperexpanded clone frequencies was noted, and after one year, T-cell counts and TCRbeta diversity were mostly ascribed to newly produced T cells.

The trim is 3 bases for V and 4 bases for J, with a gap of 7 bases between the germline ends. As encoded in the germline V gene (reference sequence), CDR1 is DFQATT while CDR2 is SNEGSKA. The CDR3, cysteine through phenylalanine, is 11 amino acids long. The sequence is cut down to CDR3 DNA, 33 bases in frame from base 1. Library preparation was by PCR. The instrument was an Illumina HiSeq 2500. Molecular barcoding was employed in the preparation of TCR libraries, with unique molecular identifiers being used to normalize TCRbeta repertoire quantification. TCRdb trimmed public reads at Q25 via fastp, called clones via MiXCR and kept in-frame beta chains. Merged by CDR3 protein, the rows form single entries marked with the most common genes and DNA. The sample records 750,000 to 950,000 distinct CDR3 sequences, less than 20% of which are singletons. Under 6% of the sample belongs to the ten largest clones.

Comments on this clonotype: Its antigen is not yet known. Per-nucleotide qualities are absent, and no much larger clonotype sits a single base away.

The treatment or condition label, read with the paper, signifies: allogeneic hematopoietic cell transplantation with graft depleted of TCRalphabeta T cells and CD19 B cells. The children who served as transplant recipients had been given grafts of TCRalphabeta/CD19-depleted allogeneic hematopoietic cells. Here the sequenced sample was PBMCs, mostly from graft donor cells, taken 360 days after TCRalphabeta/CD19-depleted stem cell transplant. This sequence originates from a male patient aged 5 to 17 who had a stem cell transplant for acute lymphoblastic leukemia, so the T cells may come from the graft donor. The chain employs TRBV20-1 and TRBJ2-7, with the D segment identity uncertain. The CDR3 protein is CSASASYEQYF. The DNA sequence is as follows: TGCAGTGCTAGCGCTTCATACGAGCAGTACTTC.